This is a list of T cell receptor beta chains from one sample in a study of blood T cell repertoires in COVID-19. Clones were sequenced by immunoSEQ multiplex PCR, and TCRdb holds only the in-frame ones, with some missing. This table has about half a million clones, around 85% appearing once. The sequencing input was peripheral blood. Every receptor here comes from a human donor in a cohort sampled during active COVID-19. The CDR3 runs from the conserved cysteine through the conserved F or W. D genes are given only for firm matches. A row's size may be missing; if present it is once, few, many or a size class.

j_gene: TRBJ1-5
d_gene: NA
abundance: NA
v_gene: TRBV6-7
CDR3aa: CASSPRTDSNQPQHF
CDR3nt: TGTGCCAGCAGTCCCCGGACAGATAGCAATCAGCCCCAGCATTTT

j_gene: TRBJ2-2
d_gene: NA
abundance: NA
v_gene: TRBV7-3
CDR3aa: CASGSTNANTGELFF
CDR3nt: TGTGCCAGTGGTTCTACGAACGCGAACACCGGGGAGCTGTTTTTT

j_gene: TRBJ2-1
d_gene: NA
abundance: NA
v_gene: TRBV2
CDR3aa: CASRGVGYNEQFF
CDR3nt: TGTGCCAGCAGGGGAGTCGGATACAATGAGCAGTTCTTC

j_gene: TRBJ2-7
d_gene: TRBD2
abundance: NA
v_gene: TRBV3-1/TRBV3-2
CDR3aa: CASSPRTSGWEQYF
CDR3nt: TGTGCCAGCAGCCCCCGGACTAGTGGCTGGGAGCAGTACTTC

j_gene: TRBJ2-1
d_gene: TRBD2
abundance: NA
v_gene: TRBV3-1/TRBV3-2
CDR3aa: CASSHKRSRASGRVRDNEQFF
CDR3nt: TGTGCCAGCAGCCACAAAAGGAGTCGGGCTAGCGGGAGGGTGCGAGACAATGAGCAGTTCTTC

j_gene: TRBJ2-7
d_gene: TRBD2
abundance: NA
v_gene: TRBV18
CDR3aa: CASSPTAGETYEQYF
CDR3nt: TGTGCCAGCTCACCAACGGCGGGAGAGACCTACGAGCAGTACTTC

j_gene: TRBJ2-2
d_gene: TRBD2
abundance: NA
v_gene: TRBV7-2
CDR3aa: CASSFISGSTGELFF
CDR3nt: TGTGCCAGCAGCTTCATTAGCGGGAGTACCGGGGAGCTGTTTTTT

j_gene: TRBJ2-5
d_gene: TRBD2
abundance: NA
v_gene: TRBV19
CDR3aa: CASSLRLAGERETQYF
CDR3nt: TGTGCCAGTAGTCTCAGACTAGCGGGAGAGCGAGAGACCCAGTACTTC

j_gene: TRBJ2-1
d_gene: TRBD1
abundance: NA
v_gene: TRBV4-3
CDR3aa: CASSQRGQGGSNEQFF
CDR3nt: TGCGCCAGCAGCCAACGGGGACAGGGTGGGAGCAATGAGCAGTTCTTC

j_gene: TRBJ1-2
d_gene: NA
abundance: few
v_gene: TRBV7-9
CDR3aa: CASWGEATYYGYTF
CDR3nt: TGTGCCAGCTGGGGGGAGGCCACGTACTATGGCTACACCTTC

j_gene: TRBJ2-1
d_gene: TRBD2
abundance: NA
v_gene: TRBV6-5
CDR3aa: CASSLAGSYNEQFF
CDR3nt: TGTGCCAGCAGTCTAGCGGGATCCTACAATGAGCAGTTCTTC

j_gene: TRBJ1-2
d_gene: TRBD1
abundance: NA
v_gene: TRBV10-3
CDR3aa: CAISDLQGAYGYTF
CDR3nt: TGTGCCATCAGTGATTTACAGGGGGCCTATGGCTACACCTTC

j_gene: TRBJ1-5
d_gene: NA
abundance: NA
v_gene: TRBV19
CDR3aa: CASTLGQWAIQPQHF
CDR3nt: TGTGCCAGTACCCTCGGACAGTGGGCCATCCAGCCCCAGCATTTT

j_gene: TRBJ2-1
d_gene: NA
abundance: NA
v_gene: TRBV20-1
CDR3aa: CSASSGAYEQFF
CDR3nt: TGCAGTGCTAGTTCGGGAGCCTATGAGCAGTTCTTC

j_gene: TRBJ2-5
d_gene: NA
abundance: NA
v_gene: TRBV3-1/TRBV3-2
CDR3aa: CASSQDAGRQETQYF
CDR3nt: TGTGCCAGCAGCCAAGATGCAGGGCGCCAAGAGACCCAGTACTTC

j_gene: TRBJ2-2
d_gene: NA
abundance: NA
v_gene: TRBV11-1
CDR3aa: CASSLQEGYTGELFF
CDR3nt: TGTGCCAGCAGCTTACAGGAGGGGTACACCGGGGAGCTGTTTTTT

j_gene: TRBJ2-7
d_gene: TRBD2
abundance: NA
v_gene: TRBV28
CDR3aa: CASSEPATSAYDEQYF
CDR3nt: TGTGCCAGCAGTGAACCGGCGACTAGCGCTTATGACGAGCAGTACTTC

j_gene: TRBJ2-5
d_gene: NA
abundance: NA
v_gene: TRBV5-1
CDR3aa: CASGEGKETQYF
CDR3nt: TGCGCCAGCGGTGAGGGCAAAGAGACCCAGTACTTC

j_gene: TRBJ2-1
d_gene: TRBD2
abundance: NA
v_gene: TRBV11-2
CDR3aa: CASSLDSGGSPNEQFF
CDR3nt: TGTGCCAGCAGCTTAGATTCGGGCGGGAGCCCCAATGAGCAGTTCTTC

j_gene: TRBJ1-5
d_gene: TRBD1
abundance: NA
v_gene: TRBV29-1
CDR3aa: CSVEVPGGQPQHF
CDR3nt: TGCAGCGTTGAAGTTCCAGGGGGCCAGCCCCAGCATTTT

j_gene: TRBJ2-1
d_gene: NA
abundance: NA
v_gene: TRBV19
CDR3aa: CASSILGSNEQFF
CDR3nt: TGTGCCAGTAGTATACTAGGTTCGAATGAGCAGTTCTTC

j_gene: TRBJ2-1
d_gene: TRBD2
abundance: few
v_gene: TRBV9
CDR3aa: CASTLAGGSYNEQFF
CDR3nt: TGTGCCAGCACCCTAGCGGGGGGCTCCTACAATGAGCAGTTCTTC

j_gene: TRBJ2-7
d_gene: TRBD2
abundance: NA
v_gene: TRBV3-1/TRBV3-2
CDR3aa: CASSQASGRGGEQYF
CDR3nt: TGTGCCAGCAGCCAAGCTAGCGGGAGGGGCGGCGAGCAGTACTTC

j_gene: TRBJ2-7
d_gene: NA
abundance: NA
v_gene: TRBV10-1
CDR3aa: CASSESLTEQYF
CDR3nt: TGCGCCAGCAGTGAGTCGCTCACAGAGCAGTACTTC

j_gene: TRBJ2-1
d_gene: NA
abundance: few
v_gene: TRBV12-3/TRBV12-4
CDR3aa: CASSLYNEQFF
CDR3nt: TGTGCCAGCAGTCTATACAATGAGCAGTTCTTC

j_gene: TRBJ2-3
d_gene: TRBD2
abundance: NA
v_gene: TRBV6-5
CDR3aa: CASSSSGRGYTQYF
CDR3nt: TGTGCCAGCAGTTCGAGCGGGAGAGGGTATACGCAGTATTTT

j_gene: TRBJ2-1
d_gene: NA
abundance: NA
v_gene: TRBV24-1
CDR3aa: CATSVPGQRSNEQFF
CDR3nt: TGTGCCACCTCCGTCCCAGGACAGAGATCCAATGAGCAGTTCTTC

j_gene: TRBJ1-1
d_gene: NA
abundance: NA
v_gene: TRBV30
CDR3aa: CAWSVQEGRNTEAFF
CDR3nt: TGTGCCTGGAGTGTACAGGAGGGTAGAAACACTGAAGCTTTCTTT

j_gene: TRBJ1-1
d_gene: TRBD1
abundance: NA
v_gene: TRBV9
CDR3aa: CASSGSRGRENKTEAFF
CDR3nt: TGTGCCAGCAGCGGATCCAGGGGGCGCGAAAACAAAACTGAAGCTTTCTTT

j_gene: TRBJ1-5
d_gene: NA
abundance: NA
v_gene: TRBV27
CDR3aa: CASSLSGSPSNQPQHF
CDR3nt: TGTGCCAGCAGTTTATCGGGCAGCCCAAGCAATCAGCCCCAGCATTTT

j_gene: TRBJ2-3
d_gene: TRBD2
abundance: NA
v_gene: TRBV7-3
CDR3aa: CASSSNSGISTDTQYF
CDR3nt: TGTGCCAGCAGCTCCAATAGCGGGATAAGCACAGATACGCAGTATTTT

j_gene: TRBJ2-3
d_gene: TRBD2
abundance: once
v_gene: TRBV4-3
CDR3aa: CASSRRTSGRWADTQYF
CDR3nt: TGCGCCAGCAGCCGACGGACTAGCGGGAGGTGGGCAGATACGCAGTATTTT

j_gene: TRBJ2-1
d_gene: NA
abundance: NA
v_gene: TRBV19
CDR3aa: CATRPRGYNEQFF
CDR3nt: TGTGCCACTAGACCCCGGGGTTACAATGAGCAGTTCTTC

j_gene: TRBJ2-7
d_gene: TRBD2
abundance: few
v_gene: TRBV2
CDR3aa: CASRPTSGTYEQYF
CDR3nt: TGTGCCAGCCGTCCGACTAGCGGCACTTACGAGCAGTACTTC

j_gene: TRBJ2-5
d_gene: NA
abundance: NA
v_gene: TRBV3-1/TRBV3-2
CDR3aa: CASSQEASRETQYF
CDR3nt: TGTGCCAGCAGCCAAGAGGCTAGCCGAGAGACCCAGTACTTC

j_gene: TRBJ2-7
d_gene: TRBD1
abundance: NA
v_gene: TRBV9
CDR3aa: CASGRTGNSYEQYF
CDR3nt: TGTGCCAGCGGGAGGACAGGGAATTCCTACGAGCAGTACTTC

j_gene: TRBJ2-3
d_gene: NA
abundance: NA
v_gene: TRBV27
CDR3aa: CASSPAGRADTQYF
CDR3nt: TGTGCCAGCAGTCCCGCGGGGCGCGCAGATACGCAGTATTTT

j_gene: TRBJ2-6
d_gene: TRBD1
abundance: NA
v_gene: TRBV7-8
CDR3aa: CASSRDRAGANVLTF
CDR3nt: TGTGCCAGCAGCCGAGACAGGGCCGGGGCCAACGTCCTGACTTTC

j_gene: TRBJ2-3
d_gene: TRBD2
abundance: NA
v_gene: TRBV6-5
CDR3aa: CASSYSSGRGGDTQYF
CDR3nt: TGTGCCAGCAGTTACTCGAGCGGGAGAGGTGGAGATACGCAGTATTTT

j_gene: TRBJ2-1
d_gene: NA
abundance: NA
v_gene: TRBV5-1
CDR3aa: CASSLDTGDRNEQFF
CDR3nt: TGCGCCAGCAGCTTGGATACGGGAGATCGGAATGAGCAGTTCTTC

j_gene: TRBJ2-7
d_gene: TRBD2
abundance: NA
v_gene: TRBV11-1
CDR3aa: CASSEPGLAGDEQYF
CDR3nt: TGTGCCAGCAGCGAACCGGGACTAGCGGGAGACGAGCAGTACTTC

j_gene: TRBJ1-2
d_gene: NA
abundance: NA
v_gene: TRBV12-5
CDR3aa: CASGLPGNYGYTF
CDR3nt: TGTGCTAGTGGTTTGCCGGGGAACTATGGCTACACCTTC

j_gene: TRBJ2-7
d_gene: TRBD1
abundance: NA
v_gene: TRBV4-3
CDR3aa: CASSARTGLPYEQYF
CDR3nt: TGCGCCAGCAGCGCGAGGACAGGGCTGCCCTACGAGCAGTACTTC

j_gene: TRBJ1-5
d_gene: NA
abundance: NA
v_gene: TRBV30
CDR3aa: CAWASDSRGAQHF
CDR3nt: TGTGCCTGGGCATCGGACAGCCGTGGGGCCCAGCATTTT